This T cell receptor (beta chain) came from a study of OX40 agonist ivuxolimab in advanced cancers. Here immunoSEQ multiplex PCR was the method, and the copy in TCRdb shows in-frame clones only, minus some. The data show tens of thousands of clones, approximately 90% seen once. With regard to this clone: The target antigen is unknown.

General study results and limits: The authors did not determine the antigen specificity of the expanded peripheral T cells. Compared with CD4+, CD8+ T cells on average had more expanded clones. At 0.1-3.0 mg/kg, partial responders had clonal expansion among the lowest observed. At doses 0.1 to 3.0 mg/kg, CD4+ and CD8+ clones expanded.

Trimming left V 1 base short and J 8 bases short, with 9 bases between. The CDR3 spans 13 residues. Germline lookup yields CDR1 SGHDN and CDR2 FVKESK. The chain carries TRBV14 and TRBJ2-1; D remains ambiguous. The sequencing here drew on CD4+ or CD8+ T cells sorted from blood, taken in a trial of the OX40 agonist ivuxolimab. The origin of this receptor is an adult with an advanced solid tumor such as melanoma, head and neck, liver or kidney cancer. CDR3 DNA sequence: TGTGCCAGCAGCCAAGTCAACATCTATGAGCAGTTCTTC. As protein: CASSQVNIYEQFF.